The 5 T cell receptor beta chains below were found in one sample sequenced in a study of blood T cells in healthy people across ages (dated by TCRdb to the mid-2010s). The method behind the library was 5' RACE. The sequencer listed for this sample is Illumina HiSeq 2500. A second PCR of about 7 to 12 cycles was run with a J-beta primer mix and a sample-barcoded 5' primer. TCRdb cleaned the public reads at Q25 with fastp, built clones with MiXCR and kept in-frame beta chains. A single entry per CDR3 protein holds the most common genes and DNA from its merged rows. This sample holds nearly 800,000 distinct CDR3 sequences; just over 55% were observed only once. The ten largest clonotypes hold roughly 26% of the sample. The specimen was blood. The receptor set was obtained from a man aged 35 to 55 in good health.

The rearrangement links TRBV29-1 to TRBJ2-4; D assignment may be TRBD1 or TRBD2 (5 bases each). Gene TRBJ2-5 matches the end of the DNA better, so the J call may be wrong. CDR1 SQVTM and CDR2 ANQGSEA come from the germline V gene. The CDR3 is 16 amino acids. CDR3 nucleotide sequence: TGCAGCGTTTCCCGGGACCGGGCGTTTGGGGTGGAGACCCAGTACTTC. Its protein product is CSVSRDRAFGVETQYF.

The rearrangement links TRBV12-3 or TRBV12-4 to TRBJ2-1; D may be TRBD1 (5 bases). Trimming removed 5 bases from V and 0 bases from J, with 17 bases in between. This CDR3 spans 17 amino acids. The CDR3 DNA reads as TGTGCCAGCAGTCCCCCTTGGGGCCAGAGCTCCTACAATGAGCAGTTCTTC. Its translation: CASSPPWGQSSYNEQFF.

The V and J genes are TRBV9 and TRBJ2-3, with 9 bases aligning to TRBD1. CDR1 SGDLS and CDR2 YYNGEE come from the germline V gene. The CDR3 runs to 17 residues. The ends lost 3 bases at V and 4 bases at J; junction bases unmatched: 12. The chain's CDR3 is CASSASRTGARSDTQYF. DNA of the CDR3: TGTGCCAGCAGCGCTAGCCGGACAGGGGCTAGGTCAGATACGCAGTATTTT. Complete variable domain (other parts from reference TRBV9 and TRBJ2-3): DSGVTQTPKHLITATGQRVTLRCSPRSGDLSVYWYQQSLDQGLQFLIQYYNGEERAKGNILERFSAQQFPDLHSELNLSSLELGDSALYFCASSASRTGARSDTQYFGPGTRLTVL.

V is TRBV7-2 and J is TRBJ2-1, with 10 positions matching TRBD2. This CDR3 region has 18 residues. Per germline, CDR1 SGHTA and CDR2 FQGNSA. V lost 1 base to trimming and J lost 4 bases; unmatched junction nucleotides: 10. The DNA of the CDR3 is TGTGCCAGCAGCTTAGGATTACCGGGACTAGCGCCATACAATGAGCAGTTCTTC. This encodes CASSLGLPGLAPYNEQFF.

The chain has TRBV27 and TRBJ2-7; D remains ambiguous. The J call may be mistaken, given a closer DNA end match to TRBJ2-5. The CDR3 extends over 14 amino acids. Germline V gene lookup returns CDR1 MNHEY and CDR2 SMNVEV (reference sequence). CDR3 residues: CTCSLSASPGTQYF. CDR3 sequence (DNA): TGTACCTGCAGTTTATCGGCTAGTCCGGGGACCCAGTACTTC.